These T cell receptor beta chains were read from a single sample in a study of T cell responses to AZD1222 COVID-19 vaccine. Assay used: immunoSEQ multiplex PCR; TCRdb lists only in-frame clones, some missing. The sample carries some 130,000 clones, 93% recorded once. This material consisted of peripheral blood, taken on day 0 of AZD1222 vaccination. All receptors derive from an adult in good health. Both conserved end residues are part of each CDR3. Each record gives: V gene, CDR3 length, CDR3 protein.

v_gene: TRBV11-2; len: 14; CDR3aa: CASSLRGTNYGYTF
v_gene: TRBV28; len: 15; CDR3aa: CASSLRIRGRDEQYF
v_gene: TRBV28; len: 17; CDR3aa: CASSSPMDGFSNQPQHF
v_gene: TRBV5-8; len: 12; CDR3aa: CASSLSTRDVGF
v_gene: TRBV30; len: 13; CDR3aa: CARLTGRTGELFF
v_gene: TRBV2; len: 14; CDR3aa: CASSPDRVVTEAFF
v_gene: TRBV4-1; len: 14; CDR3aa: CASSQAAPVNGYTF
v_gene: TRBV9; len: 14; CDR3aa: CASSVVQNTGELFF
v_gene: TRBV5-6; len: 15; CDR3aa: CASSLTWTDSYEQYF
v_gene: TRBV6-2/TRBV6-3; len: 14; CDR3aa: CASSYWVRGQPQHF
v_gene: TRBV27; len: 16; CDR3aa: CASSLHGLTSYNEQFF
v_gene: TRBV3-1/TRBV3-2; len: 13; CDR3aa: CASSKGVNTEAFF
v_gene: TRBV10-3; len: 14; CDR3aa: CAISESPEGYEQYF
v_gene: TRBV7-8; len: 20; CDR3aa: CASSLLFLAGGPVPRETQYF
v_gene: TRBV10-3; len: 14; CDR3aa: CAIRAQGPYNEQFF
v_gene: TRBV12-3/TRBV12-4; len: 11; CDR3aa: CASSEGSGYTF
v_gene: TRBV7-8; len: 14; CDR3aa: CASSIVDRTYEQYF
v_gene: TRBV19; len: 14; CDR3aa: CASSIVGRTYEQYF
v_gene: TRBV10-3; len: 15; CDR3aa: CAISARDSEQETQYF
v_gene: TRBV5-1; len: 15; CDR3aa: CASSLRPGGDTEAFF
v_gene: TRBV3-1/TRBV3-2; len: 14; CDR3aa: CASSLGYRPGPQHF
v_gene: TRBV28; len: 14; CDR3aa: CASRPQGKGETQYF
v_gene: TRBV18; len: 14; CDR3aa: CASSPPLGTGEQYF
v_gene: TRBV2; len: 14; CDR3aa: CASSEGGRGYEQYF
v_gene: TRBV7-3; len: 15; CDR3aa: CASSLGEPGADTQYF
v_gene: TRBV6-6; len: 13; CDR3aa: CASMWGSNSPLHF
v_gene: TRBV19; len: 14; CDR3aa: CASGRGRLVNEQFF
v_gene: TRBV23-1; len: 18; CDR3aa: CASSHITGVSGFGSPLHF
v_gene: TRBV21-1; len: 13; CDR3aa: CASSKVTECVYTF
v_gene: TRBV6-1; len: 16; CDR3aa: CASTDPGTSGEETQYF
v_gene: TRBV6-6; len: 13; CDR3aa: CASRRDRDSPLHF
v_gene: TRBV7-6; len: 16; CDR3aa: CASSIRPGRHGNTIYF
v_gene: TRBV19; len: 16; CDR3aa: CASSSQTGASNQPQHF
v_gene: TRBV7-9; len: 15; CDR3aa: CASSFRQDRVGEQFF
v_gene: TRBV19; len: 17; CDR3aa: CASSILAGEVGTDTQYF
v_gene: TRBV7-2; len: 15; CDR3aa: CASSLAPGGLGELFF
v_gene: TRBV5-6; len: 14; CDR3aa: CASSEGGFTDTQYF
v_gene: TRBV11-2; len: 13; CDR3aa: CASSPLAGETQYF